The T cell receptor (beta chain) described here comes from a study of blood T cell repertoires in COVID-19. The overall study: The origin of the acute and convalescent COVID-19 samples was the United States, Italy and Spain. The cDNA or gDNA used as material had been derived from T cells, B-cell-depleted T cells, or PBMCs.

CDR3 length equals 16 residues. The germline V gene has CDR1 SGHRS and CDR2 YFSETQ. V was pared by 4 bases and J by 3 bases, with 8 bases of the junction left unmatched. Clinical history reported by participants formed the basis on which cohorts were assigned. The table came from immunoSEQ multiplex PCR; TCRdb's copy has only in-frame clones and leaves some out. The data hold a few hundred thousand clones, with approximately 85% observed a single time. The TCR originated in a woman aged 50 to 60 who had recovered from COVID-19. The sample was PBMCs or T cells enriched from blood (not recorded which). The V and J genes are TRBV5-1 and TRBJ2-2; 8 bases agree with TRBD1. The CDR3 here is CASSVTGGRDTGELFF. The CDR3 coding sequence is TGCGCCAGCAGCGTAACAGGGGGTCGGGACACCGGGGAGCTGTTTTTT.